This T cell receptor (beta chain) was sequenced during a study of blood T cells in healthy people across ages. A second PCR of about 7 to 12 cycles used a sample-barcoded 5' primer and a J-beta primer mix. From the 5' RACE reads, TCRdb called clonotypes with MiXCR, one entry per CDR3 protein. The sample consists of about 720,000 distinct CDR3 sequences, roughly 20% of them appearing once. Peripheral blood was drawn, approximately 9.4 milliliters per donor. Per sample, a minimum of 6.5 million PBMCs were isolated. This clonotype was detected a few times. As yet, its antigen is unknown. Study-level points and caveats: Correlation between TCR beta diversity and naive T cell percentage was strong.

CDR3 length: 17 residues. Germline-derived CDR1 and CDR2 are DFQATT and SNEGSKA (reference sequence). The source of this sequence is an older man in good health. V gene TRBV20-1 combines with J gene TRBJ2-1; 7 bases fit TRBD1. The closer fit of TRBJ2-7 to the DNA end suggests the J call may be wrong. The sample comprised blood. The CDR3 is CSALGERGRISSYEQYF. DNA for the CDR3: TGCAGTGCCCTTGGTGAAAGGGGGCGAATCAGCTCCTACGAGCAGTACTTC.